A single TCR beta chain is shown here with its context. Its antigen remains unidentified. One base away there is no much larger clone; base qualities are not given. These data belong to a study of T cell repertoires in cytomegalovirus infection (dated by TCRdb to between 2018 and 2021). With regard to the full study: Recently identified HLA-C-restricted CMV epitopes, whose presentation resists viral immunomodulation, were targeted by peptide stimulations together with well-studied HLA-B-restricted epitopes. Donor HLA type was relevant to the analysis, because carriage of CMV infection together with the matching HLA type was indicated by public TCR beta signatures. General study outcomes and caveats: In the ex vivo response, HLA-C-restricted CMV-specific TCR beta clonotypes were dominant, and in two of eight donors the single most frequent clonotype came from this HLA-C-restricted group. Cumulative frequency of public TCR beta family members discriminated carriers of CMV infection plus the relevant HLA type in this cohort and an independent approximately 350-donor cohort.

Sequencing was performed on an Illumina HiSeq 1500. TCRdb reprocessing: public reads trimmed at Q25 with fastp, clones called with MiXCR, in-frame beta chains kept. Rows are combined by CDR3 protein, so each entry shows the most common genes and DNA. For this sample there are approximately 390,000 distinct CDR3 sequences; roughly 36% appear just once. The biggest ten clones account for around an eighth of the sample. The treatment or condition label of this sample denotes: in vitro stimulation with specific CMV peptide epitopes to enrich CMV-specific T cells. Deletion took 6 bases off V and 0 bases off J, with a span of 15 bases between the germline ends. Including the terminal cysteine and phenylalanine, the CDR3 comprises 16 residues. Left in the record is the CDR3 DNA by itself, 48 bases read in frame from the first base.

Sequenced material: cultured PBMCs, taken from culture after CMV antigen stimulation. Here the chain combines TRBV12-3 or TRBV12-4 and TRBJ1-3; the D gene is possibly TRBD1, with 5 bases matching. The sequence came from a human donor in good health (CMV status not recorded). Some clones in this sample may be carry-over from other donors' samples. The CDR3 is CASSPSGRVSGNTIYF. The DNA reads TGTGCCAGCAGCCCCTCGGGACGTGTCTCTGGAAACACCATATATTTT.